The clone carrying this TCR beta chain was seen a handful of times. This sample was taken from a study of blood T cell repertoires in COVID-19. TCRdb's copy holds only in-frame clones and misses some; the assay was immunoSEQ multiplex PCR. The sample contains 200,000 to 250,000 clones, 85% to 90% of which appear only once. In germline, CDR1 is SQVTM, CDR2 ANQGSEA. This CDR3 comprises 14 residues. The ends lost 6 bases at V and 1 base at J; junction bases unmatched: 8. The chain recombines TRBV29-1 with TRBJ1-1; TRBD1 aligns across 7 bases. This TCR derives from a woman aged 50 to 60 with acute or convalescent COVID-19. Sequencing was done on a sample of peripheral blood. CDR3 nucleotide sequence: TGCAGCGTCCATAATAACAGGGGGAACACTGAAGCTTTCTTT. This codes for CSVHNNRGNTEAFF.